The rows below give T cell receptor beta chains drawn from one sample of a study of CD4 T cells in relation to SARS-CoV-2 and coronaviruses. The data were produced by immunoSEQ multiplex PCR, yet TCRdb's version contains in-frame clones alone and is incomplete. The sample consists of approximately 18,000 clones, 60% to 85% of them appearing once. The antigens these receptors bind are not known. Sequencing input: CD4+ T cells from PBMCs, cultured in vitro. The receptors here all came from a human donor in good health. Each CDR3 is given without its conserved first and last residue.

cdr3_aa j_call v_call
ASSDGTGRYEQY TRBJ2-7 TRBV5-4
ASSYTDRTYEQY TRBJ2-7 TRBV6-6
ASRKTLAGGFTDTQY TRBJ2-3 TRBV7-2
ASSDLRLTSGTYNEQF TRBJ2-1 TRBV7-2
AWSVRSEREAF TRBJ1-1 TRBV30
ATSASGSYQETQY TRBJ2-5 TRBV24-1
ASSLGGTGGRSGQY TRBJ2-7 TRBV7-9
ASFTGKGGYEQY TRBJ2-7 TRBV19
ASSLDPGKNEQF TRBJ2-1 TRBV7-2
ASSNGLAGEETQY TRBJ2-5 TRBV21-1
ASSQGRGPSPQETQY TRBJ2-5 TRBV4-1
ASRLAGGNSYEQY TRBJ2-7 TRBV2
ASSRPGVADTQY TRBJ2-3 TRBV5-6
ASNLFRDSGYNEQF TRBJ2-1 TRBV28
ASSLDRGLSTGELF TRBJ2-2 TRBV5-1
ASSVGNSPLH TRBJ1-6 TRBV9
ASSQESAPTGYNEKLF TRBJ1-4 TRBV14
ASRIPNTGNSGETVKNIQY TRBJ2-4 TRBV27
TSSQDVPGSSSGNTIY TRBJ1-3 TRBV1
ASSSQWQSSNQPQH TRBJ1-5 TRBV19
ASSVAPSSEQF TRBJ2-1 TRBV9
ASSLRGNSYEQY TRBJ2-7 TRBV5-6
ASSIGSRGLHQPQH TRBJ1-5 TRBV19
ATSDSQSTDTQY TRBJ2-3 TRBV24-1
ASSEGGTGFTDTQY TRBJ2-3 TRBV6-1
ASSTGFADTQY TRBJ2-3 TRBV7-9
ASSMDRGTYNEQF TRBJ2-1 TRBV5-1
ASSLSRGLASHEQY TRBJ2-7 TRBV5-1
ATSRDRQGKETQY TRBJ2-5 TRBV15
ATLDRLNEQF TRBJ2-1 TRBV27
ASSDDYQPQH TRBJ1-5 TRBV6-1
ASSPSGGSYEQY TRBJ2-7 TRBV18
ASSLGTRNTGELF TRBJ2-2 TRBV19
ASLRREGDSYNSPLH TRBJ1-6 TRBV2
AWNRQGMNTEAF TRBJ1-1 TRBV30
VTAGLATYEQY TRBJ2-7 TRBV6-6
SVRGQYSNYGYT TRBJ1-2 TRBV29-1
ASSLEGAGANVLT TRBJ2-6 TRBV5-8
ASTQGQGAGEQY TRBJ2-7 TRBV28
ATSDFNEQF TRBJ2-1 TRBV24-1
ASSLGSRTASTDTQY TRBJ2-3 TRBV11-3
ASSYSEETQY TRBJ2-5 TRBV6-6
ASSIGRRYTDTQY TRBJ2-3 TRBV19
ASSWLAGDPTDTQY TRBJ2-3 TRBV19
ASSLGGSGTQY TRBJ2-5 TRBV7-2
ASSLRSGTGGELF TRBJ2-2 TRBV5-1
ASSLSGTEAF TRBJ1-1 TRBV5-4
ASTDRGVYNEQF TRBJ2-1 TRBV2
ASSVDEAHSYEQY TRBJ2-7 TRBV9
ASSLDLAGEAGELF TRBJ2-2 TRBV5-4